The present entry profiles one T cell receptor (beta chain) with its context. Its antigen has not been determined. The input lacks base qualities; no much larger clone sits a single base away. This record comes from a study of blood T cell repertoires in COVID-19 (TCRdb year 2020). Concerning the study at large: Samples covering the acute and convalescent phases of COVID-19 were provided by collaborators in the United States, Italy and Spain. The material from the prospective study consisted of cDNA or gDNA derived from T cells, B-cell-depleted T cells, or PBMCs. The samples were drawn from two sources: the first 160 participants of the ongoing ImmuneRACE study, and over 1,000 subjects contributed by 6 global collaborators. The repertoires were released in a freely available public database intended as a resource for research on the immune response to SARS-CoV-2. A de-identified subject ID, COVID-19 status, age in years and sex were almost always included in the sample metadata. Deeply sampled blood TCRbeta repertoires from subjects exposed to, actively infected with, or recovered from COVID-19 were included in the dataset. Where available, HLA class I and class II types were taken from metadata supplied by the sample provider and were not determined by assay-based typing. Overall results and qualifications from the work: The amount of clinical and demographic metadata varied by source and participant and was provided uncurated.

The immunoSEQ Assay, a bias-controlled multiplex PCR, was used to amplify TCRbeta CDR3 regions from genomic DNA. Concerning the study's data processing: The number of nucleated cells in each sample was estimated from the amplification of reference gene primers within the assay. To quantify the absolute abundance of each unique TCRbeta CDR3 rearrangement, sequence reads were collapsed and filtered. Productive Simpson clonality was computed per sample as the square root of Simpson's diversity index over productive rearrangements. Drawn from immuneACCESS, this table holds only the in-frame rearrangements with V and J called that TCRdb kept. Clones are partly lost; checked studies trace under half to an unresolved V gene and leave the rest unexplained. V, J and clone size are those of that table, while D and trimming were read from the DNA. The sample table shows 100,000 to 130,000 clones, and about nine tenths are seen once. The ten largest clones add up to under 2.5% of the sample.

Collaborating institutions collected whole blood in K2EDTA tubes following their own protocols. For TCRbeta analysis, collaborators shipped samples in one of three forms: frozen whole blood, isolated PBMCs, or DNA extracted from either of those sample types. The junction carries 5 bases between V and J, which are trimmed by 2 bases and 0 bases respectively. CDR1 is given as SNHLY and CDR2 as FYNNEI, both from the germline V gene. The CDR3 covers 14 residues, taking in both the cysteine and the phenylalanine. Of all the DNA, just the CDR3 is kept, 42 bases in frame from base 1. Sequenced sample: peripheral blood. This chain joins TRBV2 to TRBJ2-1; no D gene call is confident. This TCR was sampled from a human donor in a cohort sampled during active COVID-19. Read as DNA, the sequence is TGTGCCAGCAGTGAATGGAGCTCCTACAATGAGCAGTTCTTC. The resulting protein is CASSEWSSYNEQFF.